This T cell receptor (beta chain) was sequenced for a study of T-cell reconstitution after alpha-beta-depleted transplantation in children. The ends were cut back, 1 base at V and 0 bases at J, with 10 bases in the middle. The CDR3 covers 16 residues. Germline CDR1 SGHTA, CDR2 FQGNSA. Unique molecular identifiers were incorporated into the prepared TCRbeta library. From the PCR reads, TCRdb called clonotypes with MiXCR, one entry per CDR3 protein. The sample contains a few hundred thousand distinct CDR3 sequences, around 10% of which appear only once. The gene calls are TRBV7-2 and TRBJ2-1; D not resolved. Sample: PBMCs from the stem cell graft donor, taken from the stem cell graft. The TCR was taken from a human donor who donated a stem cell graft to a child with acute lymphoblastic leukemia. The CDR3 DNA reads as TGTGCCAGCAGCTTAGAATGGCCGAGCTCCTACAATGAGCAGTTCTTC. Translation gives CASSLEWPSSYNEQFF.